Shown below are 28 T cell receptor beta chains from a single sample sequenced in a study of cytomegalovirus exposure and HLA in healthy donors. A multiplex PCR was run with 60 Vbeta primers and 13 Jbeta primers. TCRdb's copy holds only in-frame clones and misses some; the assay was immunoSEQ multiplex PCR. The sample yields around 100,000 clones, of which the top ten take up approximately 6.8%. Sequencing was carried out using PBMCs. The receptors originated from a middle-aged man in good health and CMV-seropositive.

The chain combines TRBV7-3 with TRBJ2-3; maybe TRBD2 (6 bases). Germline lookup yields CDR1 SGHTA and CDR2 FQGTGA. The V end was cut by 7 bases, the J end by 3 bases, with 17 bases between. CDR3 size: 15 residues. CDR3 sequence reads: CASTETGVGTDTQYF. As DNA, the CDR3 is TGTGCCAGCACTGAAACGGGAGTTGGAACAGATACGCAGTATTTT.

The CDR3 coding sequence is TGTGCCAGTCATATGGGGCGGACGGTCACCGGGGAGCTGTTTTTT. Translation gives CASHMGRTVTGELFF. V and J are TRBV19 and TRBJ2-2; a possible D gene is TRBD1 (5 bases). Looked up from germline, CDR1 is LNHDA and CDR2 is SQIVND (reference sequence). There are 15 residues in the CDR3. V lost 8 bases and J lost 4, with 17 bases in between. Full variable domain (outside the CDR3, taken from reference TRBV19 and TRBJ2-2): DGGITQSPKYLFRKEGQNVTLSCEQNLNHDAMYWYRQDPGQGLRLIYYSQIVNDFQKGDIAEGYSVSREKKESFPLTVTSAQKNPTAFYLCASHMGRTVTGELFFGEGSRLTVL.

CDR3 DNA sequence: TGTGCCAGCAGCTCGACAGCGATTCGGGATACGCAGTATTTT. Amino acids: CASSSTAIRDTQYF. The chain couples TRBV7-9 to TRBJ2-3, with D maybe TRBD1 (5 bases). This CDR3 is 14 amino acids long. Looked up from germline, CDR1 is SEHNR and CDR2 is FQNEAQ (reference sequence). V gave up 4 bases and J gave up 6 bases, with 14 bases separating them. The full variable domain, its missing parts supplied by reference TRBV7-9 and TRBJ2-3, is DTGVSQNPRHKITKRGQNVTFRCDPISEHNRLYWYRQTLGQGPEFLTYFQNEAQLEKSRLLSDRFSAERPKGSFSTLEIQRTEQGDSAMYLCASSSTAIRDTQYFGPGTRLTVL.

CDR3 sequence: CASSIPGTANTGELFF. CDR3 DNA sequence: TGTGCCAGCAGCATCCCCGGGACAGCAAACACCGGGGAGCTGTTTTTT. V and J are TRBV5-4 and TRBJ2-2, with TRBD1 identical over 7 bases. J gave up 2 bases and V 4 bases, and 8 bases lay outside the gene matches. Looked up from germline, CDR1 is SGHNT and CDR2 is YYREEE (reference sequence). This CDR3 has 16 residues.

The rearrangement links TRBV7-2 to TRBJ1-2; the D gene is possibly TRBD1 (5 bases). Germline CDR1 reads SGHTA; CDR2 reads FQGNSA. CDR3 length: 15 amino acids. Trimming shortened V by 1 base and J by 2 bases, and 11 bases separated the two germline ends. The chain's CDR3 is CASSLVGGSNYGYTF. Here the CDR3 DNA reads TGTGCCAGCAGCTTAGTCGGGGGATCCAACTATGGCTACACCTTC. The full variable domain, in which reference TRBV7-2 and TRBJ1-2 provide the parts outside the CDR3, is GAGVSQSPSNKVTEKGKDVELRCDPISGHTALYWYRQSLGQGLEFLIYFQGNSAPDKSGLPSDRFSAERTGGSVSTLTIQRTQQEDSAVYLCASSLVGGSNYGYTFGSGTRLTVV.

The chain has TRBV6-6 and TRBJ2-6, with unresolved D. CDR1 MNHNY and CDR2 SVGAGI come from the germline V gene (reference sequence). CDR3 size: 15 residues. Between the trimmed V and J ends, which lost 8 bases and 0 bases, there was a span of 11 bases. The DNA of the CDR3 is TGTGCCAGCGGGTCGGCGGACTCTGGGGCCAACGTCCTGACTTTC. It codes for CASGSADSGANVLTF.

This rearrangement joins TRBV28 to TRBJ1-4; TRBD1 matches 7 bases. CDR3 size: 16 residues. The trim removed 5 bases at V and 5 bases at J, leaving 11 bases unmatched. Germline V lookup: CDR1 MDHEN, CDR2 SYDVKM. The CDR3 sequence: CASSPPQGGRNEKLFF. The CDR3 region has the DNA TGTGCCAGCAGTCCGCCCCAGGGGGGCCGAAATGAAAAACTGTTTTTT.

This chain's CDR3 is CASSSRLAQRNEQFF. The DNA of the CDR3 is TGTGCCAGCAGCTCCCGACTCGCCCAACGCAATGAGCAGTTCTTC. The chain recombines TRBV7-3 with TRBJ2-1; D unresolved. The germline gives CDR1 SGHTA, CDR2 FQGTGA. With 4 bases removed from V and 6 bases from J, the gap between germline ends came to 16 bases. The CDR3 extends over 15 amino acids. Looking up the rest from reference TRBV7-3 and TRBJ2-1 gives the full variable domain: GAGVSQTPSNKVTEKGKYVELRCDPISGHTALYWYRQSLGQGPEFLIYFQGTGAADDSGLPNDRFFAVRPEGSVSTLKIQRTERGDSAVYLCASSSRLAQRNEQFFGPGTRLTVL.

The V gene is TRBV7-2, the J gene TRBJ2-5, with 10 nucleotides matching TRBD2. CDR3 length: 15 residues. The V and J ends lost 3 bases and 2 bases, in that order; junction bases with no gene match: 3. Per the germline V gene, CDR1 is SGHTA and CDR2 is FQGNSA. CDR3 coding DNA: TGTGCCAGCAGCTTGCCGACTAGCGGGCAAGAGACCCAGTACTTC. It is translated as CASSLPTSGQETQYF.

CDR3 sequence: CASSLGTVYEQYF. The CDR3 DNA is TGTGCCAGCAGCCTGGGGACAGTATACGAGCAGTACTTC. The J gene is TRBJ2-7, the V gene TRBV14; the match to TRBD1 covers 7 bases. The CDR3 runs 13 residues. The germline V gene encodes CDR1 SGHDN and CDR2 FVKESK. Unmatched junction bases numbered 4, after V lost 4 bases and J lost 4 bases.

The chain recombines TRBV6-5 with TRBJ2-3; a weak D match, TRBD1 (8 bases). This CDR3 spans 16 amino acids. Germline V lookup: CDR1 MNHEY, CDR2 SVGAGI. Trimming cost V 3 bases and J 6 bases, with 19 bases left between them. CDR3 sequence (DNA): TGTGCCAGCAGTTATAGTTCCTTACAGGGGGGGGATACGCAGTATTTT. This gives the protein CASSYSSLQGGDTQYF.

The CDR3 DNA is TGTGCCAGCAGCATGCCACTTGACACCCATCGACATGGCTACACCTTC. Protein product: CASSMPLDTHRHGYTF. The genes are TRBV5-4 and TRBJ1-2; D unclear. Germline V gene lookup returns CDR1 SGHNT and CDR2 YYREEE (reference sequence). The V end was cut by 4 bases, the J end by 6 bases, with 22 bases between. There are 16 residues in the CDR3. Full variable domain (rest looked up from reference TRBV5-4 and TRBJ1-2): ETGVTQSPTHLIKTRGQQVTLRCSSQSGHNTVSWYQQALGQGPQFIFQYYREEENGRGNFPPRFSGLQFPNYSSELNVNALELDDSALYLCASSMPLDTHRHGYTFGSGTRLTVV.

V is TRBV7-9 and J is TRBJ2-2, with TRBD2 identical over 7 bases. The CDR3 has 15 residues. Germline CDR1 is SEHNR and CDR2 is FQNEAQ (reference sequence). The trim removed 0 bases at V and 4 bases at J, leaving 2 bases unmatched. As DNA, the CDR3 is TGTGCCAGCAGCTTAGCGGGAGGGAGCACCGGGGAGCTGTTTTTT. Protein sequence: CASSLAGGSTGELFF.

This chain uses TRBV7-8 with TRBJ2-5; D not resolved. The J call may not be correct, given that the DNA end is closer to TRBJ2-7. The CDR3 contains 12 residues. Germline-derived CDR1 and CDR2 are SGHVS and FQNEAQ. The CDR3 sequence: CASSLVPYEQYF. In nucleotides, the CDR3 is TGTGCCAGCAGCTTAGTCCCCTACGAGCAGTACTTC.

The rearrangement joins TRBV5-1 to TRBJ2-4, with D tentatively TRBD1 (6 bases). CDR3 length equals 16 residues. Germline CDR1 SGHRS, CDR2 YFSETQ. Trimming removed 0 bases from V and 9 bases from J, with 19 bases in between. CDR3 loop: CASSLAPTGIGTIQYF. Here the CDR3 DNA reads TGCGCCAGCAGCTTGGCTCCTACAGGGATAGGAACCATTCAGTACTTC.

V is TRBV5-4 and J is TRBJ2-7; D is possibly TRBD1 (6 bases). Germline lookup yields CDR1 SGHNT and CDR2 YYREEE (reference sequence). This CDR3 comprises 14 residues. V was shortened by 7 bases and J by 2 bases, with 16 bases between the two germline ends. CDR3 DNA: TGTGCCAGCCACAGGCAGGGGTATACCTACGAGCAGTACTTC. Its protein product is CASHRQGYTYEQYF.

The V gene is TRBV7-2, the J gene TRBJ2-1; unclear D gene. The CDR3 sequence is 15 residues long. V lost 1 base and J lost 3, with 10 bases in between. Per the germline V gene, CDR1 is SGHTA and CDR2 is FQGNSA. The CDR3 DNA follows: TGTGCCAGCAGCTTAGACCCAGTCCGCTACAATGAGCAGTTCTTC. Amino acids: CASSLDPVRYNEQFF. The full variable domain, in which reference TRBV7-2 and TRBJ2-1 provide the parts outside the CDR3, is GAGVSQSPSNKVTEKGKDVELRCDPISGHTALYWYRQSLGQGLEFLIYFQGNSAPDKSGLPSDRFSAERTGGSVSTLTIQRTQQEDSAVYLCASSLDPVRYNEQFFGPGTRLTVL.

V usage is TRBV6-5 and J usage is TRBJ1-1; TRBD1 aligns across 7 bases. From germline, CDR1 is MNHEY and CDR2 SVGAGI. The V segment lost 0 bases and the J segment 4 bases; nucleotides outside the gene matches: 5. This CDR3 is 15 amino acids long. In DNA, the CDR3 is TGTGCCAGCAGTTACTCGACAGGGAGGCCCACTGAAGCTTTCTTT. This codes for CASSYSTGRPTEAFF.

This chain uses TRBV28 with TRBJ2-1; 7 bases fit TRBD1. The CDR3 is 15 residues long. From germline, CDR1 is MDHEN and CDR2 SYDVKM. Trimming cost V 8 bases and J 3 bases; bases outside gene matches: 10. This chain's CDR3 is CASESGTEYYNEQFF. CDR3 nucleotide sequence: TGTGCCAGCGAGTCCGGGACAGAATACTACAATGAGCAGTTCTTC. Together with reference TRBV28 and TRBJ2-1, the CDR3 gives the full variable domain: DVKVTQSSRYLVKRTGEKVFLECVQDMDHENMFWYRQDPGLGLRLIYFSYDVKMKEKGDIPEGYSVSREKKERFSLILESASTNQTSMYLCASESGTEYYNEQFFGPGTRLTVL.

The genes are TRBV4-1 and TRBJ1-1; D not certain. V lost 3 bases and J 2 bases, leaving 10 bases between the germline ends. The CDR3 loop spans 14 amino acids. Germline lookup yields CDR1 MGHRA and CDR2 YSYEKL. This CDR3 is CASSQLQINTEAFF. CDR3 DNA: TGCGCCAGCAGCCAGCTACAGATAAACACTGAAGCTTTCTTT.

On this clone itself: The junction departs from germline at one end; a sequencing error may be responsible. V gene TRBV28 combines with J gene TRBJ1-1; D is undetermined. Germline CDR1 and CDR2: MDHEN and SYDVKM. The CDR3 contains 13 residues. CDR3 region: CASSLYRHTEAFF. CDR3 bases: TGTGCCAGCAGTTTATACCGACACACTGAAGCCTTCTTT.

Here the CDR3 DNA reads TGTGCCAGCAGCTTGGGATGGGGCCGGGGGAGCACCGGGGAGCTGTTTTTT. It is translated as CASSLGWGRGSTGELFF. The chain links TRBV5-8 to TRBJ2-2, with D perhaps TRBD2 (6 bases). Per germline, CDR1 SGHTS and CDR2 YDEGEE. V lost 0 bases and J 4 bases, leaving 16 bases between the germline ends. This CDR3 has 17 amino acids.

The chain joins TRBV5-1 to TRBJ2-5; 7 bases agree with TRBD2. The V and J ends lost 4 bases and 1 base, in that order; junction bases with no gene match: 13. The germline gives CDR1 SGHRS, CDR2 YFSETQ. CDR3 size: 17 residues. The CDR3 protein is CASSRAGGASGQETQYF. The CDR3, as DNA: TGCGCCAGCAGCAGGGCTGGTGGGGCTAGCGGCCAAGAGACCCAGTACTTC.

This chain connects TRBV6-5 to TRBJ2-7, with a weak D call TRBD2 (5 bases). TRBJ2-5 explains the end of the DNA better; the J call may be wrong. CDR1 is MNHEY, CDR2 SVGAGI, per germline. The CDR3 extends over 15 amino acids. CDR3 in DNA: TGTGCCAGCAGTTACTCTGTCGGGAAGACGGAGACCCAGTACTTC. Its protein is CASSYSVGKTETQYF.

V gene TRBV6-5 combines with J gene TRBJ2-1, with 9 bases fitting TRBD1. V lost 7 bases and J lost 8; bases outside the gene matches: 9. The CDR3 sequence is 14 residues long. Germline V gene data show CDR1 as MNHEY and CDR2 as SVGAGI. This CDR3 is CASTMGQGQDEQFF. DNA of the CDR3: TGTGCCAGCACCATGGGACAGGGTCAGGATGAGCAGTTCTTC.

The chain links TRBV28 to TRBJ2-7; TRBD2 aligns across 7 bases. The CDR3 extends over 11 amino acids. V gave up 7 bases and J gave up 12 bases; unmatched junction bases: 9. Germline V gives CDR1 MDHEN, CDR2 SYDVKM. The CDR3, as DNA: TGTGCCAGCATCTCAGCGGGATTCCCGTACTTC. It specifies CASISAGFPYF.

This rearrangement joins TRBV30 to TRBJ1-6; 10 nucleotides match TRBD1. The CDR3 contains 16 residues. The germline CDR1 and CDR2 sequences are GTSNPN and SVGIG (reference sequence). The V segment lost 2 bases and the J segment 7 bases; nucleotides outside the gene matches: 8. The CDR3 reads CAWSIDRGLLNSPLHF. CDR3 coding DNA: TGTGCCTGGAGTATCGACAGGGGGCTTCTCAATTCACCCCTCCACTTT.

The gene calls are TRBV10-1 and TRBJ2-1; D might be TRBD2 (5 bases). V gave up 0 bases and J gave up 5 bases, with 11 bases separating them. This CDR3 has 15 residues. Germline CDR1 WNHNN, CDR2 SYGVQD (reference sequence). This CDR3 is CASSESRGFDNEQFF. The CDR3 nucleotides are TGCGCCAGCAGTGAGTCGCGCGGGTTCGACAATGAGCAGTTCTTC.